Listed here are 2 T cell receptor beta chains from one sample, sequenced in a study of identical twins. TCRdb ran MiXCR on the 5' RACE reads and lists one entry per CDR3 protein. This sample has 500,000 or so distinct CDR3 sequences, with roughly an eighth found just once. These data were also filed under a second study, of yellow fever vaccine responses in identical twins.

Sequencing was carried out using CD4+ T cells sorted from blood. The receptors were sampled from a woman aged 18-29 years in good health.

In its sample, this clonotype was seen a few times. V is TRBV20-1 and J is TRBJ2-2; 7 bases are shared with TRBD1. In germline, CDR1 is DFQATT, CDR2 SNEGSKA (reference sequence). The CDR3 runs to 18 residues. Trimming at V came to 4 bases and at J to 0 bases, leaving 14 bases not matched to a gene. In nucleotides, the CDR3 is TGCAGTGCTATCGCCTTAGACAGGGATACCCCGAACACCGGGGAGCTGTTTTTT. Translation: CSAIALDRDTPNTGELFF.

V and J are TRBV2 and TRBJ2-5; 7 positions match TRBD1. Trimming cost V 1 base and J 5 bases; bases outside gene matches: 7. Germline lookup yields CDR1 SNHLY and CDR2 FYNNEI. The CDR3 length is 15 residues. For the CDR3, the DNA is TGTGCCAGCAGTGAAGAAAAGGGACAGTGGGAGACCCAGTACTTC. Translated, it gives CASSEEKGQWETQYF.